This TCR beta chain was sequenced during a study of shared clonotypes between healthy human individuals. As for the study in general: A donor's plate count was three for CD4 naive and three for CD4 memory; CD8 naive had two and CD8 memory one. Study results and caveats: Represented genetic and exposure-history diversity was restricted by having few donors.

Donors were healthy HIV-negative adults without recently reported acute infections or vaccinations. The method was immunoSEQ multiplex PCR; TCRdb's version includes in-frame clones alone and lacks a portion of them. The table records hundreds of thousands of clones, 90% to 96% of them present only once. This CDR3 has 13 amino acids. Germline CDR1 and CDR2: SGHNT and YENEEA. Trimming at V came to 5 bases and at J to 4 bases, leaving 3 bases not matched to a gene. For this clone: The antigen is unknown.

The sample was naive CD4+ T cells sorted from blood. Subset reported: CD45RA+ positively selected. The genes are TRBV11-3 and TRBJ1-2; TRBD1 agrees at 8 bases. This sequence originates from a young woman in good health. As DNA, the CDR3 is TGTGCCAGCAGCCGCACAGGGGGCTATGGCTACACCTTC. Translating gives CASSRTGGYGYTF.